This TCR beta chain was identified in a study of shared clonotypes between healthy human individuals. Study-wide background: Every donor yielded three CD4 naive, three CD4 memory, two CD8 naive and one CD8 memory plate. The study's findings and limits: Clonotypes shared by all four sorted-subset donors had higher generation probabilities than non-shared clonotypes. The represented genetic and exposure-history diversity was limited by the small number of donors.

Notes on this clone: Its antigen is as yet unknown.

The data were produced by immunoSEQ multiplex PCR, yet TCRdb's version contains in-frame clones alone and is incomplete. The sample shows approximately 320,000 clones, roughly 91% of them seen only once. The sequencing input was memory CD8+ T cells sorted from blood. As to subset: CD45RO+ cells pooled with CCR7-negative TemRA cells. The source of this sequence is a man aged 18 to 29 in good health.

CDR3 DNA sequence: TGCGCCAGCAGCCAAGTTTCCAGCGGGGGGGCGAGGAATGAGCAGTTCTTC. Its translation is CASSQVSSGGARNEQFF. J is TRBJ2-1 and V is TRBV4-1, with 10 bases fitting TRBD2. CDR3 size: 17 residues. The germline CDR1 and CDR2 sequences are MGHRA and YSYEKL. Unmatched junction bases numbered 10, after V lost 1 base and J lost 7 bases.